This T cell receptor (beta chain) is drawn from a study of patients and donors after allogeneic stem cell transplantation. CDR3 length: 16 residues. Germline V CDR1 and CDR2: MDHEN, SYDVKM. V dropped 5 bases and J dropped 3; count of bases not matched to a gene: 8. This clonotype is judged medium-sized. One entry per CDR3 protein results from TCRdb running MiXCR on the RT-PCR reads. The sample holds approximately 20,000 distinct CDR3 sequences, about 5% seen once. This chain joins TRBV28 and TRBJ2-2, with 8 bases fitting TRBD2. Sequenced sample: blood, either unsorted or a sorted T cell fraction (not recorded which). This clonotype originated in a human donor who was either an allogeneic HSCT recipient or a stem cell or donor lymphocyte infusion donor (not recorded which). It is not recorded whose cells these are; they may come from a transplant donor. The CDR3 nucleotides are TGTGCCAGCAGTAAACCCGGGGGGGGTTACACCGGGGAGCTGTTTTTT. It translates to CASSKPGGGYTGELFF.